Listed below are T cell receptor beta chains from one sample, sequenced in a study of blood T cell repertoires in COVID-19. Profiled with immunoSEQ multiplex PCR; TCRdb holds only in-frame clones, not every one. The data hold some 100,000 clones, with approximately 82% observed a single time. Sequenced input: peripheral blood. The origin of the receptors is a man in his fifties or sixties with active or convalescent COVID-19. Both conserved end residues are trimmed from each CDR3. For some rows the clone size is stated as once, few or many, or as a class when expanded; others skip it.

NA TRBJ2-1 TRBV9 ASSAPQGSTTNEQF
NA TRBJ1-2 TRBV7-2 ASSFPGQGIRGYT
few TRBJ2-3 TRBV25-1 ASRTTSLGTDTQY
NA TRBJ2-1 TRBV6-5 ASSLTLDRGQF
NA TRBJ2-3 TRBV12-3/TRBV12-4 ASSLEYTQY
NA TRBJ2-1 TRBV11-2 ASSIRQGYNEQF
medium-sized TRBJ2-1 TRBV20-1 SANDRAGSSYNEQF
NA TRBJ2-3 TRBV5-1 ASSLDTLTDTQY
NA TRBJ1-3 TRBV19 ASSIRQDLSGNTIY
NA TRBJ1-1 TRBV9 ASSPETTGETF
NA TRBJ1-2 TRBV18 ASSPSGVVSYGYT
NA TRBJ2-5 TRBV27 ASSLSSGGASGETQY
NA TRBJ2-1 TRBV7-2 ASSLSPGLAGGEQF
NA TRBJ2-7 TRBV11-2 ASTRGGAYEQY
NA TRBJ1-6 TRBV24-1 ATSDSQGGEHSPLH
once TRBJ1-5 TRBV28 ASSWGTGGNNQPQH